This T cell receptor beta chain appears in the sequencing data of a study of cytomegalovirus exposure and HLA in healthy donors. The V gene's germline CDR1 is SGHRS and CDR2 YFSETQ. The CDR3 has 14 residues. V shed 4 bases and J 4 bases; nucleotides not matched to a gene: 5. A multiplex PCR was run with 60 Vbeta primers and 13 Jbeta primers. Sequencing used immunoSEQ multiplex PCR; TCRdb keeps in-frame clones, though not all of them. Of roughly 70,000 clones listed, 60% to 75% are singletons. The clonotype was recovered from a man aged 65 to 85 in good health and CMV-seronegative. The specimen was PBMCs. V and J are TRBV5-1 and TRBJ1-2; 9 positions match TRBD1. The CDR3 DNA sequence: TGCGCCAGCAGCGGCCGGGACAGGGTCTATGGCTACACCTTC. This codes for CASSGRDRVYGYTF.